This T cell receptor (beta chain) is from a study of cytomegalovirus exposure and HLA in healthy donors. Study-level findings and limits: Altogether, 150 to 200 TCR beta chains were recorded as cytomegalovirus-associated.

Sequenced by immunoSEQ multiplex PCR; TCRdb stores in-frame clones only, minus some. The sample includes 200,000 to 250,000 clones, less than 85% seen only once; the top ten take less than 7%. The validation cohort, a group of 100 to 150 subjects, included the donors and was separate from the roughly 670-subject first cohort. Germline trimming cut 4 bases from V and 13 bases from J; bases unmatched to any gene: 15. The length of the CDR3 is 16 residues. CDR1 is MNHNS, CDR2 SASEGT, per germline. A note on this clone: The antigen is undetermined.

This chain joins TRBV6-1 and TRBJ2-2, with TRBD1 matching over 10 bases. Input material: PBMCs. The receptor was derived from a woman younger than 30 in good health and CMV-seronegative. DNA of the CDR3: TGTGCCAGCAGTGGACGGGGACAGGGGTCGCTCGGTGCGCTGTTTTTT. Translating gives CASSGRGQGSLGALFF.